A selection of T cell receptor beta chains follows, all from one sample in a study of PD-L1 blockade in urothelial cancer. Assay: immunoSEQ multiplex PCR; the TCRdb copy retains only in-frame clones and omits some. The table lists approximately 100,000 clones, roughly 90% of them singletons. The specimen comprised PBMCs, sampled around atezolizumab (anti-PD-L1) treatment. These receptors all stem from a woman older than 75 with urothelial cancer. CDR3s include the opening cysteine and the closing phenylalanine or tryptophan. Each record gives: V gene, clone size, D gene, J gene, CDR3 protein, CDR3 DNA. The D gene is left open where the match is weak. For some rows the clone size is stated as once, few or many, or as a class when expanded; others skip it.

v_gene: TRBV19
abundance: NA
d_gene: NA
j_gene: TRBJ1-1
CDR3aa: CASSIPSGVTAEAFF
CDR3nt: TGTGCCAGTAGTATTCCCTCGGGGGTGACGGCTGAAGCTTTCTTT

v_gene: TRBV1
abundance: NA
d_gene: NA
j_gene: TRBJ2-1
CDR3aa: CTSSHSASGTHEQFF
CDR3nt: TGCACCAGCAGCCATTCAGCTAGCGGGACACATGAGCAGTTCTTC

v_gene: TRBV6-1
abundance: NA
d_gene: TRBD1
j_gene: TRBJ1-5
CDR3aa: CASRMTGTNQPQHF
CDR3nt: TGTGCCAGCAGAATGACAGGGACCAATCAGCCCCAGCATTTT

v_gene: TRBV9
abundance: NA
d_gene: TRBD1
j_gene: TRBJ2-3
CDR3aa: CASSPPRRTGEGDTQYF
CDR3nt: TGTGCCAGCAGCCCCCCTCGGAGGACAGGGGAGGGCGATACGCAGTATTTT

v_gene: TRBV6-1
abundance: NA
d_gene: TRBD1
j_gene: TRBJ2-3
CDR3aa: CASSGDRVGTDTQYF
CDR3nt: TGTGCCAGCAGTGGCGACAGGGTGGGCACAGATACGCAGTATTTT

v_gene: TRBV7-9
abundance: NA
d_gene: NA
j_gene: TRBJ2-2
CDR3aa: CASSLATGNTGELFF
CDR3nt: TGTGCCAGCAGCTTAGCGACAGGGAACACCGGGGAGCTGTTTTTT

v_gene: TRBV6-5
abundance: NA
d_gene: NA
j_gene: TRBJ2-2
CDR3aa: CASSITGGPGELFF
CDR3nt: TGTGCCAGCAGTATAACTGGAGGGCCCGGGGAGCTGTTTTTT

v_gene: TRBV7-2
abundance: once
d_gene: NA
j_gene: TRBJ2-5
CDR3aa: CASSLGVGRETQYF
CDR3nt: TGTGCCAGCAGCTTAGGAGTGGGGCGGGAGACCCAGTACTTC

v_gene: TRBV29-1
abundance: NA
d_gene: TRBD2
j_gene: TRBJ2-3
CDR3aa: CSAGTLAGAEWWTDTQYF
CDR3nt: TGCAGCGCCGGGACTCTAGCGGGAGCTGAATGGTGGACAGATACGCAGTATTTT

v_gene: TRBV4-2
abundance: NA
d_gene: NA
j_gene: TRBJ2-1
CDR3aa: CASSQVRASSSYNEQFF
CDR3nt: TGTGCCAGCAGCCAAGTACGAGCGTCGAGCTCCTACAATGAGCAGTTCTTC

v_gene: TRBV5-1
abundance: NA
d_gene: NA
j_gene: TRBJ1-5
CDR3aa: CASSPAGDQPQHF
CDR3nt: TGCGCCAGCAGCCCGGCGGGTGATCAGCCCCAGCATTTT

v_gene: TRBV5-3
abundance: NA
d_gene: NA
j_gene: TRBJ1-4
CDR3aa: CADQEEIEKLFF
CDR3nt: TGTGCCGACCAGGAGGAAATCGAAAAACTGTTTTTT

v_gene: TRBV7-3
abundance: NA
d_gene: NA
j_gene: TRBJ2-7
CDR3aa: CASSVGGGTYEQYF
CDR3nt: TGTGCCAGCAGCGTAGGGGGCGGGACCTACGAGCAGTACTTC

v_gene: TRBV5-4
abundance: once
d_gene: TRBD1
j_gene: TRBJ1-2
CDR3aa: CASSLGSSRDRGLF
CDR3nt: TGTGCCAGCAGCTTGGGATCGTCCCGGGACAGGGGCCTCTTC

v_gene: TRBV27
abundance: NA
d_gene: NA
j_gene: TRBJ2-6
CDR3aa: CASSLFGQNSGANVLTF
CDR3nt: TGTGCCAGCAGTTTATTTGGACAGAACTCTGGGGCCAACGTCCTGACTTTC

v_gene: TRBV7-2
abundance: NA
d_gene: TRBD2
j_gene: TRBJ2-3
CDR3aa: CASSLQAGDPDTQYF
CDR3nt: TGTGCCAGCAGCTTACAAGCGGGAGACCCAGATACGCAGTATTTT

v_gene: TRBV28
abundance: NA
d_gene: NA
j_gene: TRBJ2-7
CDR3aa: CASSLTGGQAGGPGYEQYF
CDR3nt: TGTGCCAGCAGTTTAACAGGGGGCCAAGCGGGAGGGCCGGGGTACGAGCAGTACTTC

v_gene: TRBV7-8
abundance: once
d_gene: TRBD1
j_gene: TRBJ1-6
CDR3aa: CASSLGDRGQSPLHF
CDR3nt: TGTGCCAGCAGCTTAGGGGACAGGGGGCAGTCACCCCTCCACTTT

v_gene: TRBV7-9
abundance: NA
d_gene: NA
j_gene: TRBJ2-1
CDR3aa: CASSLELDYQYNEQFF
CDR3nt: TGTGCCAGCAGCTTAGAATTGGACTACCAGTACAATGAGCAGTTCTTC

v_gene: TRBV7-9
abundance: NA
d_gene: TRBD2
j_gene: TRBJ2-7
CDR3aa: CASSKGLAYEQYF
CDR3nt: TGTGCCAGCAGCAAAGGACTAGCCTACGAGCAGTACTTC

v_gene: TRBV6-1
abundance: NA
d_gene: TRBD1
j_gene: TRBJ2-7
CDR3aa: CASSTGTGTYEQYF
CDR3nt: TGTGCCAGCAGCACCGGGACAGGGACCTACGAGCAGTACTTC

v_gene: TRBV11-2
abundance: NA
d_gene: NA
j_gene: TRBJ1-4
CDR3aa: CASSPSGITNEKLFF
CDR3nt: TGTGCCAGCAGCCCCTCGGGGATCACTAATGAAAAACTGTTTTTT

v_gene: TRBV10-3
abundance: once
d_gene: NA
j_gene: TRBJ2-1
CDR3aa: CAIRKGGTIKSSYNEQFF
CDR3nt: TGTGCCATCAGGAAGGGCGGGACCATCAAAAGCTCCTACAATGAGCAGTTCTTC

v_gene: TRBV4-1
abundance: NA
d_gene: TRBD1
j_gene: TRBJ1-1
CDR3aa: CASSSTGQGSEAFF
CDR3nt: TGCGCCAGCAGCTCAACGGGACAGGGGTCCGAAGCTTTCTTT

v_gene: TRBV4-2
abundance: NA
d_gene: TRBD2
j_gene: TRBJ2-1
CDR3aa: CASSQDFRTSGRDEQFF
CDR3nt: TGTGCCAGCAGCCAAGATTTCCGGACTAGCGGGAGAGATGAGCAGTTCTTC

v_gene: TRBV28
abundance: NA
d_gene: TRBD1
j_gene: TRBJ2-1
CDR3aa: CASRVTGEFYNEQFF
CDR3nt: TGTGCCAGCAGAGTGACAGGGGAGTTCTACAATGAGCAGTTCTTC

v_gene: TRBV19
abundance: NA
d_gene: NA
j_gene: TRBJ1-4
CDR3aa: CASRDSSGSRGEKLFF
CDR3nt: TGTGCCAGTCGTGACTCGAGCGGGTCGCGGGGAGAAAAACTGTTTTTT

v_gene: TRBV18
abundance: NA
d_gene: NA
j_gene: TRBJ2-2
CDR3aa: CASSPPRRVTTYTGELFF
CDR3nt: TGTGCCAGCTCACCACCAAGACGAGTCACGACATACACCGGGGAGCTGTTTTTT

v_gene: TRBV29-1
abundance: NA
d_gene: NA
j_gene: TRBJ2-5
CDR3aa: CSVVRGSQETQYF
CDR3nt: TGCAGCGTTGTCAGGGGTAGCCAAGAGACCCAGTACTTC

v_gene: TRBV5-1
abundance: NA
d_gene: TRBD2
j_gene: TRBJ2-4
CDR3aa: CASSSSTTSGRKDIQYF
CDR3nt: TGCGCCAGCAGCTCCTCCACCACTAGCGGGAGGAAGGACATTCAGTACTTC

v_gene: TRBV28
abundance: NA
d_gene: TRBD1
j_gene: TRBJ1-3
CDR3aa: CASSSHGQGGNTIYF
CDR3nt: TGTGCCAGCAGCTCCCATGGACAGGGGGGTAACACCATATATTTT

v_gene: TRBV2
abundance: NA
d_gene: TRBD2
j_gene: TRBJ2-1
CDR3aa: CASSGGILYNEQFF
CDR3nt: TGTGCCAGCAGCGGGGGGATTTTATACAATGAGCAGTTCTTC

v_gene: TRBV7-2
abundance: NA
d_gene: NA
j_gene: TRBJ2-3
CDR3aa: CASSPYTDTQYF
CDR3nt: TGTGCCAGCAGCCCGTACACAGATACGCAGTATTTT

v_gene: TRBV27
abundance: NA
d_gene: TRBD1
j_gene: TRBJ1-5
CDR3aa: CASLRGPQPQHF
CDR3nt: TGTGCCAGCCTCAGGGGGCCTCAGCCCCAGCATTTT

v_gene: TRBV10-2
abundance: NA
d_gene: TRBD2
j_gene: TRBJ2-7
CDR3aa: CASISRSAGGIRGEQYF
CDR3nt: TGCGCCAGCATCTCAAGGTCAGCGGGAGGGATCCGGGGGGAGCAGTACTTC

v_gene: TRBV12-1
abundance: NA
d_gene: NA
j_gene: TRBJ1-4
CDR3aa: CASSLWALGAPATNEKLFF
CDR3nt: NA

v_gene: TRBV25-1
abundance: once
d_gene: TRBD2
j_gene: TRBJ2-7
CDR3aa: CASSEWGGNRYEQYF
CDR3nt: TGTGCCAGCAGTGAATGGGGAGGGAACCGCTACGAGCAGTACTTC

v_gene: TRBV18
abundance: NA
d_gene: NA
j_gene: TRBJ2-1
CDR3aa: CASSPTEGEQFF
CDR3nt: TGTGCCAGCTCACCCACCGAGGGTGAGCAGTTCTTC

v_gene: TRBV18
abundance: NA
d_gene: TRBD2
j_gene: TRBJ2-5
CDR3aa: CASSPPMREKTQYF
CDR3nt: TGTGCCAGCTCACCACCGATGCGGGAGAAGACCCAGTACTTC

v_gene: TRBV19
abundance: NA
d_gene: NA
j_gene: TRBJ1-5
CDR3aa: CASSISGSGSQPQHF
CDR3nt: TGTGCCAGTAGTATTTCCGGGTCCGGGAGTCAGCCCCAGCATTTT

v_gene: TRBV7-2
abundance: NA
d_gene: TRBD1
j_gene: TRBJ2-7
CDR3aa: CASSLDRGRYEQYF
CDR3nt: TGTGCCAGCAGCTTGGACAGGGGGAGATACGAGCAGTACTTC

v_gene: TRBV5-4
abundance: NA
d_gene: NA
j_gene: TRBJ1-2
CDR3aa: CASSLPGVGSGYTF
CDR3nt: TGTGCCAGCAGCTTGCCCGGGGTTGGTTCCGGCTACACCTTC

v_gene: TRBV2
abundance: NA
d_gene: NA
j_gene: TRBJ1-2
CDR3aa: CASSETQLGYGYTF
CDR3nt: TGTGCCAGCAGTGAGACCCAGCTAGGCTATGGCTACACCTTC

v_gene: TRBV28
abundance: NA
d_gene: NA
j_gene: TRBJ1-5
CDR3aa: CASSQGSQPQHF
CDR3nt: TGTGCCAGCAGCCAGGGGTCTCAGCCCCAGCATTTT

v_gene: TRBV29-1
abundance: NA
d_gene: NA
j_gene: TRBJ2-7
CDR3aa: CSPPRQTSYEQYF
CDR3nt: TGCAGCCCCCCGCGGCAGACTTCTTACGAGCAGTACTTC

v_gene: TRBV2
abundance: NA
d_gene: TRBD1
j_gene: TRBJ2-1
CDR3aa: CASIGQGSSEQFF
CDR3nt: TGTGCCAGCATAGGACAGGGGTCTTCGGAGCAGTTCTTC

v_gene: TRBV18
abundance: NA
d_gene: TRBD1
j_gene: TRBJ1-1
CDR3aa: CASSLDRGDTEAFF
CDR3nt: TGTGCCAGCTCACTAGACAGGGGGGACACTGAAGCTTTCTTT

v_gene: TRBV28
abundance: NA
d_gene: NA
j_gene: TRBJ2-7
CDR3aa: CASSGVRGSSYEQYF
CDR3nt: TGTGCCAGCAGCGGAGTAAGAGGCAGCTCCTACGAGCAGTACTTC

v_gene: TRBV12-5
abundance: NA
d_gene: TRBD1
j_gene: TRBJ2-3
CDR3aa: CASGQGDIADTQYF
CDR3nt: TGTGCTAGTGGACAGGGGGATATAGCAGATACGCAGTATTTT

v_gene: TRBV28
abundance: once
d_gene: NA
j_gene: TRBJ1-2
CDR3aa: CASSFLGPSDGYTF
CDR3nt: TGTGCCAGCAGTTTTCTGGGGCCATCAGATGGCTACACCTTC

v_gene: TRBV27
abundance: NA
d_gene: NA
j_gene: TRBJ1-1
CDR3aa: CAVEVGTEAFF
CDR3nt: TGTGCCGTGGAGGTGGGGACTGAAGCTTTCTTT

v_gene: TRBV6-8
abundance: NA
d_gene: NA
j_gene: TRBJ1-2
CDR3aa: CASSHRLLGYTF
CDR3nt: TGTGCCAGCAGTCACAGGTTGTTGGGCTACACCTTC

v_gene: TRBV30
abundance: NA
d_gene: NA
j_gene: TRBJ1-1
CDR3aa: CAFQPARNTEAFF
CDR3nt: TGTGCCTTCCAACCCGCCAGGAACACTGAAGCTTTCTTT

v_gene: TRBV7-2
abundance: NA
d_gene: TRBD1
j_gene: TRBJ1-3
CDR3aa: CASSHTGGTGNTIYF
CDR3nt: TGTGCCAGCAGCCACACAGGGGGCACTGGAAACACCATATATTTT

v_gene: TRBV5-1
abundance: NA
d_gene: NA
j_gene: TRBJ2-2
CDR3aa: CASSLERNTGELFF
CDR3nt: TGCGCCAGCAGCTTGGAGCGAAACACCGGGGAGCTGTTTTTT